The 25 T cell receptor beta chains given below trace back to one sample, sequenced in a study of control samples from healthy donors and cancer patients. Produced via immunoSEQ multiplex PCR; TCRdb's table is partial and in-frame only. The data show some 150,000 clones, about 93% seen once. The specimen was blood. These receptors all come from a man aged 50-60 years in good health.

The CDR3 reads CAISEVSIYNEQFF. CDR3 DNA sequence: TGTGCCATCAGTGAGGTTAGCATTTACAATGAGCAGTTCTTC. The chain couples TRBV10-3 to TRBJ2-1; D remains unclear. The CDR3 contains 14 residues. V lost 2 bases to trimming and J lost 4 bases, with 9 bases between them. CDR1 ENHRY and CDR2 SYGVKD come from the germline V gene.

This chain links TRBV28 with TRBJ2-3; D is perhaps TRBD1 (6 bases). The CDR3 runs to 14 residues. Trimming pared 3 bases from V and 2 bases from J, leaving 9 bases between. Germline CDR1 MDHEN, CDR2 SYDVKM. This CDR3 is CASSFRGLTDTQYF. In DNA, the CDR3 is TGTGCCAGCAGTTTCAGGGGCCTCACAGATACGCAGTATTTT.

The gene calls are TRBV11-2 and TRBJ2-1; unclear D gene. The CDR3 loop spans 14 amino acids. The V end lost 1 base, the J end lost 9 bases, and 13 bases lay between the germline ends. Germline V gene lookup returns CDR1 SGHAT and CDR2 FQNNGV. In DNA form, the CDR3 reads TGTGCCAGCAGCTTAGGCAGAGCCTGGGGTGAGCAGTTCTTC. This translates into CASSLGRAWGEQFF.

The chain recombines TRBV28 with TRBJ1-5; TRBD1 is a possible D gene (6 bases). In germline, CDR1 is MDHEN, CDR2 SYDVKM. V was pared by 6 bases and J by 1 base, with 10 bases between. The CDR3 covers 14 residues. The CDR3 DNA follows: TGTGCCAGCAGAACAGGGTGGAGCAATCAGCCCCAGCATTTT. Amino acids: CASRTGWSNQPQHF.

The DNA for the CDR3 is TGTGCCAGCAGCCCAGGGGTGGCAGCGGGAGGGAACATTCAGTACTTC. Amino acid sequence: CASSPGVAAGGNIQYF. The chain links TRBV3-1 (or the pseudogene TRBV3-2) to TRBJ2-4; TRBD2 matches at 10 bases. Germline V CDR1 and CDR2: LGHDT, YNNKEL (reference sequence). This CDR3 is 16 amino acids long. After removal of 4 bases from V and 7 bases from J, the junction contained 10 bases not matched to a gene.

In its sample, this clone was seen once. The chain uses TRBV5-1 and TRBJ2-2; 7 bases match TRBD1. V was clipped by 4 bases and J by 1 base; unmatched bases: 4. Looked up from germline, CDR1 is SGHRS and CDR2 is YFSETQ. The length of the CDR3 is 15 residues. The CDR3 here is CASSLRQGNTGELFF. The DNA of the CDR3 is TGCGCCAGCAGCCTAAGACAGGGGAACACCGGGGAGCTGTTTTTT.

The chain is built from TRBV27 and TRBJ1-4, with 10 bases lining up with TRBD1. Germline values: CDR1 MNHEY, CDR2 SMNVEV (reference sequence). CDR3 length equals 15 residues. V shed 4 bases and J 8 bases; nucleotides not matched to a gene: 7. The CDR3 loop reads CASSSSGTGEEKLFF. CDR3 nucleotide sequence: TGTGCCAGCAGTTCTTCCGGGACAGGGGAGGAAAAACTGTTTTTT.

This clone has more than one count but fewer than ten. The rearrangement uses TRBV7-9 and TRBJ2-5, with a tentative D call TRBD2 (6 bases). The V gene's germline CDR1 is SEHNR and CDR2 FQNEAQ (reference sequence). The V end was cut by 5 bases, the J end by 0 bases, with 10 bases between. This CDR3 region has 14 residues. CDR3 residues: CASSLRDYQETQYF. The CDR3 region has the DNA TGTGCCAGCAGCCTCCGGGACTACCAAGAGACCCAGTACTTC.

In DNA, the CDR3 is TGTGCCAGCAGTGCCACAGGGGAGATAGATACGCAGTATTTT. Translation gives CASSATGEIDTQYF. The chain uses TRBV6-4 and TRBJ2-3, with 7 nucleotides matching TRBD1. The CDR3 is made up of 14 amino acids. Trimming at V came to 4 bases and at J to 5 bases, leaving 6 bases not matched to a gene. CDR1 is MRHNA and CDR2 is SNTAGT in the germline V gene.

This chain uses TRBV24-1 with TRBJ2-3; no clear D gene. CDR3 size: 13 residues. V was clipped by 12 bases and J by 0 bases, with 12 bases between them. From germline, CDR1 is KGHDR and CDR2 SFDVKD. CDR3 in amino acids: CAEPRCSTDTQYF. The CDR3 DNA sequence: TGTGCCGAACCTCGGTGTAGCACAGATACGCAGTATTTT.

The chain carries TRBV3-1 (or the pseudogene TRBV3-2) and TRBJ2-1, with 9 bases fitting TRBD2. Germline CDR1 LGHDT, CDR2 YNNKEL (reference sequence). The CDR3 totals 12 residues. Trimming cost V 4 bases and J 11 bases; bases outside gene matches: 3. In DNA, the CDR3 is TGTGCCAGCAGCCGCGCTAGCGGGAAGCAGTTCTTC. It yields the protein CASSRASGKQFF.

This chain links TRBV4-2 with TRBJ2-2; D possibly corresponds to TRBD1 (5 bases). The CDR3 is 16 amino acids. Trimming removed 5 bases at V and 6 bases at J, with 19 bases between. The germline gives CDR1 LGHNA, CDR2 YNFKEQ. The CDR3 coding sequence is TGTGCCAGCAGCGAAAACGGGCAGGGCGTATCCGGGGAGCTGTTTTTT. It is translated as CASSENGQGVSGELFF.

This clone showed up just once. CDR3 in amino acids: CASSLEGYADTQYF. The CDR3 DNA sequence: TGTGCCAGCAGCTTGGAAGGGTACGCAGATACGCAGTATTTT. V gene TRBV5-6 combines with J gene TRBJ2-3, with D unclear. Trimming took off 0 bases at V and 4 bases at J, with 9 bases between the two ends. Germline V gene lookup returns CDR1 SGHDT and CDR2 YYEEEE. This CDR3 is built from 14 residues.

The J gene is TRBJ2-7, the V gene TRBV11-2; weak D call: TRBD2 (5 bases). The germline V and J ends were trimmed by 6 bases and 11 bases, with 20 bases remaining between them. The CDR3 is 13 residues long. Germline CDR1 reads SGHAT; CDR2 reads FQNNGV. The CDR3 DNA reads as TGTGCCAGCAGGAGGGTCGGGCAGCCCTTGAAGTACTTC. Protein product: CASRRVGQPLKYF.

J is TRBJ2-1 and V is TRBV5-4, with 7 bases lining up with TRBD1. The CDR3 is 13 residues long. Germline V CDR1 and CDR2: SGHNT, YYREEE (reference sequence). J gave up 4 bases and V 5 bases, and 3 bases lay outside the gene matches. The CDR3 nucleotides read TGTGCCAGCAGTAAACAGGGGTACAATGAGCAGTTCTTC. As protein: CASSKQGYNEQFF. The full variable domain, with the rest looked up from reference TRBV5-4 and TRBJ2-1, is ETGVTQSPTHLIKTRGQQVTLRCSSQSGHNTVSWYQQALGQGPQFIFQYYREEENGRGNFPPRFSGLQFPNYSSELNVNALELDDSALYLCASSKQGYNEQFFGPGTRLTVL.

The V and J genes are TRBV11-3 and TRBJ2-5, with TRBD1 matching 7 bases. V was clipped by 5 bases and J by 4 bases; unmatched bases: 1. In germline, CDR1 is SGHNT, CDR2 YENEEA. This CDR3 contains 12 residues. CDR3 nucleotides: TGTGCCAGCAGCCGACAGGGAGAGACCCAGTACTTC. Translated: CASSRQGETQYF.

This sequence joins TRBV11-2 and TRBJ2-5; the match to TRBD2 covers 8 bases. The CDR3 contains 14 residues. CDR1 and CDR2 from the germline V gene are SGHAT and FQNNGV. Trimming took 3 bases from V and 5 from J; bases not matched to a gene: 5. The CDR3 reads CASSFGGGYETQYF. The CDR3 DNA reads as TGTGCCAGCAGCTTCGGCGGGGGGTACGAGACCCAGTACTTC.

The chain has TRBV12-3 or TRBV12-4 and TRBJ2-7; D is unclear. The germline V and J ends were trimmed by 6 bases and 3 bases, with 6 bases remaining between them. There are 11 residues in the CDR3. The CDR3, as DNA: TGTGCCAGCAGCAACTTCTACGAGCAGTACTTC. It codes for CASSNFYEQYF.

The CDR3 region is CSAQRLEQFF. The CDR3 DNA reads as TGCAGTGCTCAACGTCTGGAGCAGTTCTTC. The rearrangement links TRBV20-1 to TRBJ2-1; the D is unclear. V dropped 5 bases and J dropped 10 bases, with 9 bases sitting between them. The CDR3 is 10 residues long. Per the germline V gene, CDR1 is DFQATT and CDR2 is SNEGSKA (reference sequence).

The chain recombines TRBV21-1 with TRBJ2-1; whether TRBD2, the table's D call, matches the DNA was not checked. TRBV21-1 is a listed pseudogene. The CDR3 covers 17 residues. CDR3 amino acids: CASSKDGSRENHNEQFF. The CDR3 coding sequence is TGTGCCAGCAGCAAAGACGGGTCGCGGGAGAACCACAATGAGCAGTTCTTC.

The chain is built from TRBV10-1 and TRBJ2-3; weak D call: TRBD1 (6 bases). Germline V lookup: CDR1 WNHNN, CDR2 SYGVQD (reference sequence). The CDR3 is made up of 13 amino acids. V was trimmed by 6 bases and J by 4 bases, leaving 11 bases between them. This CDR3 reads CASRSGVSDTQYF. The CDR3 DNA reads TGCGCCAGCAGGTCAGGGGTTTCAGATACGCAGTATTTT.

This clone has only one observation. The J gene is TRBJ2-6, the V gene TRBV10-3; no reliable D call. The CDR3 is made up of 17 amino acids. V lost 4 bases and J lost 0, with 13 bases in between. Per the germline V gene, CDR1 is ENHRY and CDR2 is SYGVKD. Written as DNA, the CDR3 is TGTGCCATCAGTGCAGTCTCTAAGGGCTCTGGGGCCAACGTCCTGACTTTC. This sequence encodes CAISAVSKGSGANVLTF.

V and J are TRBV28 and TRBJ1-5; D is uncertain. The length of the CDR3 is 12 residues. Germline V gene data show CDR1 as MDHEN and CDR2 as SYDVKM. The germline V and J ends were trimmed by 5 bases and 6 bases, with 8 bases remaining between them. This CDR3 reads CASSLSVQPQHF. DNA of the CDR3: TGTGCCAGCAGTCTCTCCGTTCAGCCCCAGCATTTT.

This chain connects TRBV5-4 to TRBJ2-4; maybe TRBD2 (6 bases). The CDR3 contains 19 residues. CDR1 SGHNT and CDR2 YYREEE come from the germline V gene (reference sequence). V was cut by 1 base and J by 5 bases, with 25 bases left in between. Here the CDR3 DNA reads TGTGCCAGCAGCTTGACGGGTCGGGGAGGCCCGTCTCTCCAAAACATTCAGTACTTC. Translating gives CASSLTGRGGPSLQNIQYF. Full variable domain (rest looked up from reference TRBV5-4 and TRBJ2-4): ETGVTQSPTHLIKTRGQQVTLRCSSQSGHNTVSWYQQALGQGPQFIFQYYREEENGRGNFPPRFSGLQFPNYSSELNVNALELDDSALYLCASSLTGRGGPSLQNIQYFGAGTRLSVL.

The V call is TRBV20-1, the J call TRBJ2-3, with D unresolved. The CDR3 loop spans 10 amino acids. Per the germline V gene, CDR1 is DFQATT and CDR2 is SNEGSKA (reference sequence). The V end lost 3 bases, the J end lost 6 bases, and 4 bases lay between the germline ends. CDR3 sequence: CSASGDTQYF. DNA of the CDR3: TGCAGTGCTAGCGGGGATACGCAGTATTTT.